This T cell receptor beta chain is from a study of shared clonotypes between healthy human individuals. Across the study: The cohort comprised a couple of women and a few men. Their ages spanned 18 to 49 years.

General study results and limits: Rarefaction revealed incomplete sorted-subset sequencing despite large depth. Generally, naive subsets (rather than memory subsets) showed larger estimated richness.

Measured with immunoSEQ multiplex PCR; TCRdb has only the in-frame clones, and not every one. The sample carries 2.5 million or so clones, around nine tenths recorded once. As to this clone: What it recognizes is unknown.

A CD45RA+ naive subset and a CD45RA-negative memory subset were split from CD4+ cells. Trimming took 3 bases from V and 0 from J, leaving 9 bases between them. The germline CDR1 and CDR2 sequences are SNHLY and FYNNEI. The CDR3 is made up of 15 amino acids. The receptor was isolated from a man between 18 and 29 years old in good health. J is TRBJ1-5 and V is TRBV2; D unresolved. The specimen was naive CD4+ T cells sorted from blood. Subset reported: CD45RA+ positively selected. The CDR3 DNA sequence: TGTGCCAGCAGTGAGCAGCCGAATAGCAATCAGCCCCAGCATTTT. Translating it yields CASSEQPNSNQPQHF.